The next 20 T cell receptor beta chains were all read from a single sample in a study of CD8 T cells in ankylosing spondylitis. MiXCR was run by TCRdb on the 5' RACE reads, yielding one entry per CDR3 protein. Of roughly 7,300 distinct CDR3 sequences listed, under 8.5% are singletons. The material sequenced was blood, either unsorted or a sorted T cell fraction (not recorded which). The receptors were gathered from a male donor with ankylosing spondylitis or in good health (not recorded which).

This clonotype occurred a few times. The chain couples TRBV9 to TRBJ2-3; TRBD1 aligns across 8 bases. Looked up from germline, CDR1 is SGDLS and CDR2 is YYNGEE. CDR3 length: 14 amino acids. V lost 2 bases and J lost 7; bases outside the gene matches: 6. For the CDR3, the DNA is TGTGCCAGCAGCGTCAGGGGGCGCGAAAATACGCAGTATTTT. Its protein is CASSVRGRENTQYF. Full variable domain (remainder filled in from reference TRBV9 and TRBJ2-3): DSGVTQTPKHLITATGQRVTLRCSPRSGDLSVYWYQQSLDQGLQFLIQYYNGEERAKGNILERFSAQQFPDLHSELNLSSLELGDSALYFCASSVRGRENTQYFGPGTRLTVL.

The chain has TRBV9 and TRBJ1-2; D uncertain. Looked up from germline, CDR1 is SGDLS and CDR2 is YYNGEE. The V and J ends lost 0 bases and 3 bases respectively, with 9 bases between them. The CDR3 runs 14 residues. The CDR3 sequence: CASSVESVDYGYTF. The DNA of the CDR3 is TGTGCCAGCAGCGTAGAATCTGTGGACTATGGCTACACCTTC.

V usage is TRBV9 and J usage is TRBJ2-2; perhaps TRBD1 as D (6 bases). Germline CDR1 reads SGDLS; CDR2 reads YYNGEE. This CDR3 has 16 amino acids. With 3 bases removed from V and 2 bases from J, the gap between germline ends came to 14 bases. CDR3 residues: CASSARTGSNTGELFF. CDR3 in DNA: TGTGCCAGCAGCGCTAGAACAGGGTCCAACACCGGGGAGCTGTTTTTT.

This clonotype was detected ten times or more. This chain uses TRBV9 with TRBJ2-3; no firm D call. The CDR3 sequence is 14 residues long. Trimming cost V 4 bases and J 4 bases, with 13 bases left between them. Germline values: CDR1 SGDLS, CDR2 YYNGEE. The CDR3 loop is CASSPWGGADTQYF. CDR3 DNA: TGTGCCAGCAGCCCCTGGGGTGGGGCAGATACGCAGTATTTT.

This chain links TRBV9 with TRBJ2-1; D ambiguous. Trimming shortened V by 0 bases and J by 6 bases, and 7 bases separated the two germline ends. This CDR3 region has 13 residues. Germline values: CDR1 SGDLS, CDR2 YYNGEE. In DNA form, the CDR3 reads TGTGCCAGCAGCGTAGATACCGGCAATGAGCAGTTCTTC. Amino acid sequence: CASSVDTGNEQFF.

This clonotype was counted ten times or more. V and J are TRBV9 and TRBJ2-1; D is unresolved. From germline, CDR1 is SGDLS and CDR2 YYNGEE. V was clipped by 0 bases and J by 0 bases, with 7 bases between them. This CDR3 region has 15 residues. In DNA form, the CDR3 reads TGTGCCAGCAGCGTAGCTGATAGCTCCTACAATGAGCAGTTCTTC. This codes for CASSVADSSYNEQFF.

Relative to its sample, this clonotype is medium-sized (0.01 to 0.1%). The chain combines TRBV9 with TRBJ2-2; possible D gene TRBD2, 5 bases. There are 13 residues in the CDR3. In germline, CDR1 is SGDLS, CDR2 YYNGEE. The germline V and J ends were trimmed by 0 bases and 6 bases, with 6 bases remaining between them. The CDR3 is CASSVGGPGELFF. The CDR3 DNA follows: TGTGCCAGCAGCGTAGGAGGGCCCGGGGAGCTGTTTTTT.

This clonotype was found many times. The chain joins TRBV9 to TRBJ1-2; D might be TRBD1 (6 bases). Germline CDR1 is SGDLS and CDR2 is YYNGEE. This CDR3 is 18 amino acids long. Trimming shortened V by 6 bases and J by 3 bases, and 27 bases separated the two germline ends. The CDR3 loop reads CASKSGTSKSEVDYGYTF. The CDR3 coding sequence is TGTGCCAGCAAATCCGGGACAAGTAAATCGGAGGTGGACTATGGCTACACCTTC. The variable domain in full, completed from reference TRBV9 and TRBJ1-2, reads DSGVTQTPKHLITATGQRVTLRCSPRSGDLSVYWYQQSLDQGLQFLIQYYNGEERAKGNILERFSAQQFPDLHSELNLSSLELGDSALYFCASKSGTSKSEVDYGYTFGSGTRLTVV.

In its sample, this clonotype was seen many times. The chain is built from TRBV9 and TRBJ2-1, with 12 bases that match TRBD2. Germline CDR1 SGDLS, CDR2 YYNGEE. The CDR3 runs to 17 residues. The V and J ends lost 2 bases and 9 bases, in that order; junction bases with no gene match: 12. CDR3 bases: TGTGCCAGCAGCGTGGCTAGCGGGGGGGCTGGGGGCGGTGAGCAGTTCTTC. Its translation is CASSVASGGAGGGEQFF.

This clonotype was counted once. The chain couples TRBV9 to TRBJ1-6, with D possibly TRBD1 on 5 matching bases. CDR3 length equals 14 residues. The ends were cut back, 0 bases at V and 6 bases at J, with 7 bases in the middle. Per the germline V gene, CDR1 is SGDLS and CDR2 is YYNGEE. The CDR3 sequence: CASSVVDSNSPLHF. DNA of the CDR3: TGTGCCAGCAGCGTAGTAGACAGTAATTCACCCCTCCACTTT.

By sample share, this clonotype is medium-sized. The CDR3 coding sequence is TGTGCCAGCAGCGTACAGGGCAACAATGAGCAGTTCTTC. Translating gives CASSVQGNNEQFF. V and J are TRBV9 and TRBJ2-1; D perhaps matches TRBD1 (5 bases). Per germline, CDR1 SGDLS and CDR2 YYNGEE. This CDR3 is built from 13 residues. V was clipped by 1 base and J by 5 bases, with 7 bases between them.

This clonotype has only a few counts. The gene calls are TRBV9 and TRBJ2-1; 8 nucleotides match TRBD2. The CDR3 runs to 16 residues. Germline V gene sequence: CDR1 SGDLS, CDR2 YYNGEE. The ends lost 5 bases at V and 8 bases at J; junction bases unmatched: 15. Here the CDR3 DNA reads TGTGCCAGCAGTAGGGGAGCGGGAGTTCCGGGGGATGAGCAGTTCTTC. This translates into CASSRGAGVPGDEQFF.

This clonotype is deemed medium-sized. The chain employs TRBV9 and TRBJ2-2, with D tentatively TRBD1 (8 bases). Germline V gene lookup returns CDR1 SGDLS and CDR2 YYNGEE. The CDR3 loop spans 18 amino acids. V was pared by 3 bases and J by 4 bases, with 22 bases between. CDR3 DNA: TGTGCCAGCAGCGGGGGGGGAGGACAGGGCCACCCCACCGGGGAGCTGTTTTTT. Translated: CASSGGGGQGHPTGELFF.

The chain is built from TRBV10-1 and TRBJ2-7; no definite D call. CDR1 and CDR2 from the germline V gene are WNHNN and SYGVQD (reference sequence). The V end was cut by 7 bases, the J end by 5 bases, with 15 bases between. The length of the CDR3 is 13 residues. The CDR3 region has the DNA TGCGCCAGCAATGATAGTTGGTCGGACGAGCAGTACGTC. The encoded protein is CASNDSWSDEQYV.

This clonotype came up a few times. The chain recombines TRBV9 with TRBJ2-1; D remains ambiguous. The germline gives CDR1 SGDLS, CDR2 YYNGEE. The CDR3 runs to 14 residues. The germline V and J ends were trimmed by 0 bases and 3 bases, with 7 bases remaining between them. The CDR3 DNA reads TGTGCCAGCAGCGTAGATGGCAGCTACAATGAGCAGTTCTTC. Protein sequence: CASSVDGSYNEQFF.

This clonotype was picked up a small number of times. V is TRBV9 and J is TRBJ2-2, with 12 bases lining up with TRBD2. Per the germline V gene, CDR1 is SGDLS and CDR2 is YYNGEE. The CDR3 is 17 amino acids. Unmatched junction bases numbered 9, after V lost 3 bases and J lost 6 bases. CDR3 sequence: CASSAQQTSGSAGELFF. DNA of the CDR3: TGTGCCAGCAGCGCCCAACAGACTAGCGGGAGTGCCGGGGAGCTGTTTTTT. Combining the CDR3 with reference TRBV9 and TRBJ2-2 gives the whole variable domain DSGVTQTPKHLITATGQRVTLRCSPRSGDLSVYWYQQSLDQGLQFLIQYYNGEERAKGNILERFSAQQFPDLHSELNLSSLELGDSALYFCASSAQQTSGSAGELFFGEGSRLTVL.

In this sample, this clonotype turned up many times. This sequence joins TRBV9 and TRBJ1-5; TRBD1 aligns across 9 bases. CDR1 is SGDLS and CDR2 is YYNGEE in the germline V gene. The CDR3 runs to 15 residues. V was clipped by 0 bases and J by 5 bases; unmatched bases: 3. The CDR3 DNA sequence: TGTGCCAGCAGCGTAGGGTGGACAGGGGATCAGCCCCAGCATTTT. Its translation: CASSVGWTGDQPQHF. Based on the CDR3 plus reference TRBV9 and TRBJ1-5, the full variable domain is DSGVTQTPKHLITATGQRVTLRCSPRSGDLSVYWYQQSLDQGLQFLIQYYNGEERAKGNILERFSAQQFPDLHSELNLSSLELGDSALYFCASSVGWTGDQPQHFGDGTRLSIL.

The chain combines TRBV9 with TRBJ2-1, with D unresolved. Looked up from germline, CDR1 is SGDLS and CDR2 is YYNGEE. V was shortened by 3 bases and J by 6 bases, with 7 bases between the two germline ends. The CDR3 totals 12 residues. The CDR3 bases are TGTGCCAGCAGCGGAAGAACCAATGAGCAGTTCTTC. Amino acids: CASSGRTNEQFF.

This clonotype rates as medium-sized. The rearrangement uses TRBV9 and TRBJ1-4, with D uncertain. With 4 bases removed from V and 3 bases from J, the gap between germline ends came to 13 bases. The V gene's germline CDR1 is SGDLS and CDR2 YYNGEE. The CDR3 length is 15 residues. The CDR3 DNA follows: TGTGCCAGCAGCACTAACCGAGGACCTAATGAAAAACTGTTTTTT. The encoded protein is CASSTNRGPNEKLFF.

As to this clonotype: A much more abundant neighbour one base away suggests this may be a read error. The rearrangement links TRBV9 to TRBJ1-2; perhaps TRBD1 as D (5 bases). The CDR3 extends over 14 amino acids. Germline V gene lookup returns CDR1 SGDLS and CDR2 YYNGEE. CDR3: CAGSVVGGQEGYTF. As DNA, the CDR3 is TGTGCCGGCAGCGTAGTGGGGGGTCAAGAAGGCTACACCTTC.